The 24 T cell receptor beta chains below all came from one sample that was sequenced in a study of brain T cells in children with intractable seizures (dated by TCRdb to the early 2020s). Preparation of the library involved the immunoSEQ multiplex PCR assay. TCRdb provides this immuneACCESS table in a form limited to in-frame rearrangements. Some clones are lacking; in checked studies, under half of them reflect an unresolved V gene, and why the rest are absent is not known. This sample holds hundreds of thousands of clones; nearly 95% were observed only once. The top ten constitute 5.5% to 6% of the sample. The time point label corresponds to: blood from clinic visit 5 months post-surgery; TSC patient then seizure free. Sequenced here: peripheral blood, sampled roughly 5 months after surgery. These receptors were obtained from a boy younger than two with tuberous sclerosis and intractable seizures.

The gene calls are TRBV6-5 and TRBJ2-3; D is unresolved. The CDR3 length is 15 residues. Per germline, CDR1 MNHEY and CDR2 SVGAGI. Trimming took off 6 bases at V and 3 bases at J, with 16 bases between the two ends. DNA for the CDR3: TGTGCCAGCAGGAGTTCTAGGCATTTGACAGATACGCAGTATTTT. Translation gives CASRSSRHLTDTQYF.

The CDR3 loop is CASSSEGGGVNYEQYF. The CDR3 nucleotides read TGTGCCAGCAGCTCGGAGGGCGGCGGAGTCAACTACGAGCAGTACTTC. V gene TRBV5-4 combines with J gene TRBJ2-7; TRBD2 is a possible D gene (6 bases). Germline values: CDR1 SGHNT, CDR2 YYREEE (reference sequence). The CDR3 totals 16 residues. V was pared by 3 bases and J by 3 bases, with 19 bases between.

This chain's CDR3 is CASSATGPPWDEQYF. The CDR3 coding sequence is TGTGCCAGCAGTGCGACAGGCCCCCCTTGGGACGAGCAGTACTTC. The gene calls are TRBV27 and TRBJ2-7; TRBD1 is a possible D gene (6 bases). CDR1 is MNHEY, CDR2 SMNVEV, per germline (reference sequence). V shed 5 bases and J shed 5 bases, with 19 bases lying between them. The CDR3 is made up of 15 amino acids.

The CDR3 sequence: CASSLGQGNYEQYF. The DNA for the CDR3 is TGTGCCAGCAGCTTGGGGCAGGGGAACTACGAGCAGTACTTC. This chain links TRBV5-6 with TRBJ2-7, with D perhaps TRBD1 (6 bases). Between the trimmed V and J ends, which lost 0 bases and 3 bases, there was a span of 10 bases. CDR1 SGHDT and CDR2 YYEEEE come from the germline V gene. This CDR3 is 14 amino acids long.

This sequence joins TRBV6-2 or TRBV6-3 and TRBJ2-7; D call uncertain. Germline V gene data show CDR1 as MNHEY and CDR2 as SVGEGT. This CDR3 is 13 amino acids long. Trimming stripped 3 bases from V and 3 bases from J, with 9 bases between. The CDR3 DNA reads as TGTGCCAGCAGTTATCGCCTCAGCTACGAGCAGTACTTC. Encoded protein: CASSYRLSYEQYF.

Only one count was recorded for this clone. The rearrangement joins TRBV9 to TRBJ1-2, with TRBD1 as a possible D gene (5 bases). This CDR3 spans 10 amino acids. Germline values: CDR1 SGDLS, CDR2 YYNGEE. Trimming left V 7 bases short and J 7 bases short, with 8 bases between. CDR3 protein: CASGAGGYTF. In DNA, the CDR3 is TGTGCCAGCGGGGCCGGTGGCTACACCTTC.

The chain employs TRBV10-3 and TRBJ2-3, with D possibly TRBD2 on 6 matching bases. The CDR3 runs to 15 residues. With 2 bases removed from V and 1 base from J, the gap between germline ends came to 10 bases. CDR1 is ENHRY and CDR2 is SYGVKD in the germline V gene. CDR3 nucleotide sequence: TGTGCCATCAGTGAGGTGGTAGCGGGCACAGATACGCAGTATTTT. This translates into CAISEVVAGTDTQYF.

The genes are TRBV27 and TRBJ1-5, with 12 nucleotides matching TRBD1. CDR1 is MNHEY and CDR2 is SMNVEV in the germline V gene (reference sequence). The CDR3 totals 17 residues. J lost 7 bases, V lost 7 bases, and 14 bases had no gene match. The CDR3 sequence is CASTNYGGTGGLQPQHF. The CDR3 DNA sequence: TGTGCCAGCACGAATTACGGGGGGACAGGGGGCTTACAGCCCCAGCATTTT.

V gene TRBV4-1 combines with J gene TRBJ1-3, with a weak D call TRBD1 (5 bases). Germline assignment: CDR1 MGHRA and CDR2 YSYEKL. V lost 0 bases to trimming and J lost 0 bases, with 12 bases between them. There are 17 residues in the CDR3. CDR3 residues: CASSQDGATYSGNTIYF. CDR3 coding DNA: TGCGCCAGCAGCCAAGACGGGGCTACTTACTCTGGAAACACCATATATTTT.

The J gene is TRBJ1-3, the V gene TRBV5-1, with no clear D. V dropped 0 bases and J dropped 1 base, with 11 bases sitting between them. The CDR3 sequence is 16 residues long. Germline V gene data show CDR1 as SGHRS and CDR2 as YFSETQ. Here the CDR3 reads CASSLGAWGSGNTIYF. CDR3 nucleotides: TGCGCCAGCAGCTTGGGGGCGTGGGGATCTGGAAACACCATATATTTT.

The chain links TRBV19 to TRBJ1-2; D not resolved. Per germline, CDR1 LNHDA and CDR2 SQIVND (reference sequence). CDR3 length equals 12 residues. The V end lost 4 bases, the J end lost 4 bases, and 7 bases lay between the germline ends. DNA for the CDR3: TGTGCCAGTAGTAGGGTGGGCTATGGCTACACCTTC. It is translated as CASSRVGYGYTF.

The chain has TRBV2 and TRBJ2-1; no clear D. Trimming removed 7 bases from V and 4 bases from J, with 11 bases in between. The CDR3 contains 13 residues. CDR1 SNHLY and CDR2 FYNNEI come from the germline V gene. The CDR3 loop is CASIAGRYNEQFF. The CDR3 region has the DNA TGTGCCAGCATTGCAGGACGGTACAATGAGCAGTTCTTC. The full variable domain, in which reference TRBV2 and TRBJ2-1 provide the parts outside the CDR3, is EPEVTQTPSHQVTQMGQEVILRCVPISNHLYFYWYRQILGQKVEFLVSFYNNEISEKSEIFDDQFSVERPDGSNFTLKIRSTKLEDSAMYFCASIAGRYNEQFFGPGTRLTVL.

The rearrangement uses TRBV5-1 and TRBJ2-7; TRBD1 matches at 9 bases. Per the germline V gene, CDR1 is SGHRS and CDR2 is YFSETQ. Trimming removed 3 bases from V and 4 bases from J; junction bases left unmatched: 5. The CDR3 has 14 amino acids. DNA of the CDR3: TGCGCCAGCAGCTCGGGACAGGGCTCATACGAGCAGTACTTC. This sequence encodes CASSSGQGSYEQYF.

J is TRBJ2-2 and V is TRBV27; D not certain. CDR1 and CDR2 from the germline V gene are MNHEY and SMNVEV (reference sequence). The CDR3 runs 12 residues. V was trimmed by 0 bases and J by 4 bases, leaving 0 bases between them. CDR3 residues: CASSLSTGELFF. The CDR3 nucleotides read TGTGCCAGCAGTTTATCCACCGGGGAGCTGTTTTTT.

The rearrangement links TRBV15 to TRBJ1-1; no reliable D call. Germline values: CDR1 LNHNV, CDR2 YYDKDF (reference sequence). The CDR3 has 13 residues. Trimming took off 6 bases at V and 6 bases at J, with 14 bases between the two ends. CDR3 DNA: TGTGCCACCAGTGAGGCGGAAGGCCCTGAAGCTTTCTTT. Translating gives CATSEAEGPEAFF.

The rearrangement uses TRBV18 and TRBJ1-2; 7 bases fit TRBD1. Losses at the gene ends were 4 bases for V and 8 bases for J; bases not matched to a gene: 13. This CDR3 region has 15 residues. Germline CDR1 and CDR2: KGHSH and LQKENI. The CDR3 here is CASSLVLGTVEGYTF. The CDR3 bases are TGTGCCAGCTCACTCGTCTTGGGGACAGTTGAAGGCTACACCTTC.

This clone showed up just once. This chain uses TRBV29-1 with TRBJ2-7; D call uncertain. Germline assignment: CDR1 SQVTM and CDR2 ANQGSEA. The length of the CDR3 is 10 residues. Trimming took 4 bases from V and 4 from J, leaving 5 bases between them. The CDR3 sequence is CSVGEYEQYF. The CDR3 DNA is TGCAGCGTTGGTGAGTACGAGCAGTACTTC.

This chain links TRBV19 with TRBJ2-1, with D perhaps TRBD2 (5 bases). Between the trimmed V and J ends, which lost 8 bases and 4 bases, there was a span of 18 bases. CDR1 and CDR2 (germline): LNHDA, SQIVND (reference sequence). CDR3 length: 15 amino acids. DNA of the CDR3: TGTGCCAGTCTAGGAGAGAACGGAGGTTACAATGAGCAGTTCTTC. This gives the protein CASLGENGGYNEQFF.

This chain connects TRBV6-5 to TRBJ2-1, with a weak D call TRBD2 (5 bases). The CDR3 is 11 amino acids. V lost 11 bases and J lost 7, with 12 bases in between. Germline CDR1 MNHEY, CDR2 SVGAGI. In nucleotides, the CDR3 is TGTGCCGGCGGACGGGAAAATGAGCAGTTCTTC. It specifies CAGGRENEQFF.

The CDR3 region is CASSDRTGDTGELFF. The CDR3, as DNA: TGTGCCAGCAGCGACCGGACAGGAGACACCGGGGAGCTGTTTTTT. This sequence joins TRBV6-6 and TRBJ2-2, with TRBD1 identical over 7 bases. This CDR3 has 15 residues. Germline V gene sequence: CDR1 MNHNY, CDR2 SVGAGI (reference sequence). Losses at the gene ends were 6 bases for V and 3 bases for J; bases not matched to a gene: 7.

This sequence joins TRBV7-3 and TRBJ1-1; 9 nucleotides agree with TRBD1. CDR3 size: 17 residues. Per the germline V gene, CDR1 is SGHTA and CDR2 is FQGTGA. Trimming removed 1 base from V and 5 bases from J; junction bases left unmatched: 11. CDR3 DNA sequence: TGTGCCAGCAGCTTAAAGGGGGTAAGGACAGGGGAGACTGAAGCTTTCTTT. It is translated as CASSLKGVRTGETEAFF.

This chain links TRBV4-2 with TRBJ2-3, with D possibly TRBD2 on 8 matching bases. V was clipped by 2 bases and J by 2 bases, with 32 bases between them. The CDR3 is 22 amino acids. Germline V lookup: CDR1 LGHNA, CDR2 YNFKEQ. This CDR3 reads CASSQLRPRLAPQGGSTDTQYF. The CDR3 DNA is TGTGCCAGCAGCCAATTGCGCCCCCGACTAGCGCCCCAGGGGGGGTCCACAGATACGCAGTATTTT.

The genes are TRBV6-6 and TRBJ2-1; 7 positions agree with TRBD2. CDR3 length: 19 amino acids. Germline V gene sequence: CDR1 MNHNY, CDR2 SVGAGI (reference sequence). V was pared by 5 bases and J by 0 bases, with 16 bases of the junction left unmatched. CDR3 sequence (DNA): TGTGCCAGCAGTCGTGGGCTCCGACGTCGGGACTACTCCTACAATGAGCAGTTCTTC. Translating it yields CASSRGLRRRDYSYNEQFF.

The chain joins TRBV28 to TRBJ2-5, with D perhaps assigned TRBD1 or TRBD2 (5 bases each). The V gene lost 5 bases and the J gene lost 7 bases, with 23 bases spanning the gap. The CDR3 spans 16 residues. Germline CDR1 and CDR2: MDHEN and SYDVKM. The CDR3 DNA sequence: TGTGCCAGCAGTCCCCCGGTGGGGACCCTGATGTTGACCCAGTACTTC. Protein sequence: CASSPPVGTLMLTQYF.